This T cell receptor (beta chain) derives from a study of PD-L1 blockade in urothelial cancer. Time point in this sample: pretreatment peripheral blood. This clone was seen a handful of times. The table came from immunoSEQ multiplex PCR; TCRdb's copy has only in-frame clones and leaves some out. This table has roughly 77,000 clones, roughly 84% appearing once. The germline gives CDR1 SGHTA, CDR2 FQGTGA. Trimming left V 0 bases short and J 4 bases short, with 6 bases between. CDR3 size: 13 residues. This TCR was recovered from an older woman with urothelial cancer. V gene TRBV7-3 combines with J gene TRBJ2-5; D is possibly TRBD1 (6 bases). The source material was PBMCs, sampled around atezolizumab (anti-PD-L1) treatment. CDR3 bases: TGTGCCAGCAGCTTAACAGGGGGAGAGACCCAGTACTTC. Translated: CASSLTGGETQYF.